This T cell receptor beta chain was captured by sequencing in a study of blood T cells in healthy people across ages. Study summary: Researchers report that template switching captured about one barcoded beta molecule per two T cells. Overall study results and limits: Higher diversity, along with more naive CD4+ cells, distinguished long-lived donors from aged donors.

The second PCR ran about 6 to 11 cycles with a sample-barcoded 5' primer and J-beta primers. TCRdb used MiXCR to reprocess the 5' RACE reads, holding one entry per CDR3 protein. The sample shows 600,000 to 1,000,000 distinct CDR3 sequences, 58% of them seen only once. V lost 4 bases, J lost 2 bases, and 15 bases lay in between. CDR1 and CDR2 from the germline V gene are DFQATT and SNEGSKA (reference sequence). The CDR3 sequence is 14 residues long. With respect to this clonotype: Its antigen is as yet unknown.

Each sample yielded at least 6 million isolated PBMCs. The clonotype comes from a young man in good health. Sequencing was performed on blood. V usage is TRBV20-1 and J usage is TRBJ2-7, with D maybe TRBD2 (5 bases). The CDR3 sequence is CSAILGSETYEQYF. The DNA of the CDR3 is TGCAGTGCTATCCTTGGGAGCGAGACCTACGAGCAGTACTTC.